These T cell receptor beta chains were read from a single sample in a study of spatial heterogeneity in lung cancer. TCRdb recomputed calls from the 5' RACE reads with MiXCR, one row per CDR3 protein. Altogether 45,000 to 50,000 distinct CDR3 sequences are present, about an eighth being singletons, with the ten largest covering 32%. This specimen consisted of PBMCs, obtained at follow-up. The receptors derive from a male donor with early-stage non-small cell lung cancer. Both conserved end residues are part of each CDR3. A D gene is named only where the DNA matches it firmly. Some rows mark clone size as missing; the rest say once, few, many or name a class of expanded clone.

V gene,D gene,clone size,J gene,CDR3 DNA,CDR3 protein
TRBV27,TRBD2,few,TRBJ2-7,TGTGCCAGCAGAGATAGCGGGAGTTTTAACGAGCAGTACTTC,CASRDSGSFNEQYF
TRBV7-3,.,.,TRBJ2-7,TGTGCCAGCAGCTTTCACGGGGGTACGGGCGAGCAGTACTTC,CASSFHGGTGEQYF
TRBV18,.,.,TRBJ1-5,TGTGCCAGCTCCTTACAGGGTAACCCGTATCAGCCCCAGCATTTT,CASSLQGNPYQPQHF
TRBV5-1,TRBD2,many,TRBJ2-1,TGCGCCAGCAGCCCTTCGGGAGGGTCCTCCTACAATGAGCAGTTCTTC,CASSPSGGSSYNEQFF
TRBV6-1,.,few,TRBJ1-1,TGTGCCAGCAGTCAGATACTGAACACTGAAGCTTTCTTT,CASSQILNTEAFF
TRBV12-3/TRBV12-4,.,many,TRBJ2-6,TGTGCCAGCAGTCCACCCTTCAACGTCCTGACTTTC,CASSPPFNVLTF
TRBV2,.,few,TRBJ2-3,TGTGCCAGCAGTGCGACAGGAGATACGCAGTATTTT,CASSATGDTQYF
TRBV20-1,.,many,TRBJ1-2,TGCAGTGCTTCTCACTCCGGGACGGTCTATGGCTACACCTTC,CSASHSGTVYGYTF
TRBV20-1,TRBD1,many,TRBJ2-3,TGCAGTGCTCCCGACAGGGGTAGCACAGATACGCAGTATTTT,CSAPDRGSTDTQYF
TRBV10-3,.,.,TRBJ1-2,TGTGCCAGCAGTAACCCTACACAGAGGGCGAATTACTACACCTTC,CASSNPTQRANYYTF
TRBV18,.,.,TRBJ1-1,TGTGCCAGCTCCTCCGACCAGGGGTTGGCCACTGAAGCTTTCTTT,CASSSDQGLATEAFF
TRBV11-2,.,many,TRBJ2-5,TGTGCCAGCAGTGGGCAGGGGAGTGAGACCCAGTACTTC,CASSGQGSETQYF
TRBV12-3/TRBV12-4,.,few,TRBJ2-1,TGTGCCAGCAGACTGACTAGTAACAATGAGCAGTTCTTC,CASRLTSNNEQFF
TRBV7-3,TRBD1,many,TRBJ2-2,TGTGCCAGCAGCTTAACGGGACAGGGAACCGGGGAGCTGTTTTTT,CASSLTGQGTGELFF
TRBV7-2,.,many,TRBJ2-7,TGTGCCAGCAGCTTAGACGGGATGGCCTACGAGCAGTACTTC,CASSLDGMAYEQYF
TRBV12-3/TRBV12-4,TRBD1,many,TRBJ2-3,TGTGCCAGCAAGCCCGGGACAGCCACAGATACGCAGTATTTT,CASKPGTATDTQYF
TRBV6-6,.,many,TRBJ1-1,TGTGCCAGCAGTCCCCAGGAGAGCACTGAAGCTTTCTTT,CASSPQESTEAFF
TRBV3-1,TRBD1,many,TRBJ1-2,TGTGCCAGCAGCCAAGAACCGACAGGGGTCGGCTACACCTTC,CASSQEPTGVGYTF
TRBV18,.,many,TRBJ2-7,TGTGCCAGCTCGAATATCCAGGGCCAGGGAGACGAGCAGTACTTC,CASSNIQGQGDEQYF
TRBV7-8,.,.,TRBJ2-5,TGTGCCAGCAGCCCCCTGCTCGGTAGCGGAGCATCCGAGACCCAGTACTTC,CASSPLLGSGASETQYF
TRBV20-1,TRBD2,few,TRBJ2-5,TGCAGTGCTAGTCTAGGGCTAGCGGGGGGAGAGACCCAGTACTTC,CSASLGLAGGETQYF
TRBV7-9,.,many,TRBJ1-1,TGTGCCAGCAGCTTTTCCGGGGAACTGAACACTGAAGCTTTCTTT,CASSFSGELNTEAFF
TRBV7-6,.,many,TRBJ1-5,TGTGCCAGTAGGGCTTCGGGCAATCAGCCCCAGCATTTT,CASRASGNQPQHF
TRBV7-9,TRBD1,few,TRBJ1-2,TGTGCCAGCAGCCAGGGACAGTCTTATGGCTACACCTTC,CASSQGQSYGYTF
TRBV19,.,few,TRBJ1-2,TGTGCCAGTAGTATTACCGACGGTCACTATGGCTACACCTTC,CASSITDGHYGYTF
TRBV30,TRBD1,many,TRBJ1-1,TGTGCCTGGAGCGAGGGACAGCGAAACACTGAAGCTTTCTTT,CAWSEGQRNTEAFF
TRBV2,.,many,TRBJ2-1,TGTGCCAGCAGTCGCACTAGGTATAGTGAGCAGTTCTTC,CASSRTRYSEQFF
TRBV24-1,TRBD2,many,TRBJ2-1,TGTGCCACCAGCCGTAGCGGGAGGTACAATGAGCAGTTCTTC,CATSRSGRYNEQFF
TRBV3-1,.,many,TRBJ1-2,TGTGCCAGCAGCCAAGAGGCAGGAAAGAATGGCTACACCTTC,CASSQEAGKNGYTF
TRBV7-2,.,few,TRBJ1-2,TGTGCCAGCAGCTTAGCCGGGGGAGCTAACTATGGCTACACCTTC,CASSLAGGANYGYTF
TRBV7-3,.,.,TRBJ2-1,TGTGCCAGCAGCTTAAATGCTGGGTACGGTGAGCAGTTCTTC,CASSLNAGYGEQFF
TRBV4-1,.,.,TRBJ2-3,TGCGCCAGCAGCCAAGTGGCAGCCACAGATACGCAGTATTTT,CASSQVAATDTQYF
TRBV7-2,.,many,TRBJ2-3,TGTGCCAGCAGCCCCGACAGCCCGCCGGATACGCAGTATTTT,CASSPDSPPDTQYF
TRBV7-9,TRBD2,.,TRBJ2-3,TGTGCCAGCAGCTTACCCCCTCGACTAGCGGGGAAGAAAGATACGCAGTATTTT,CASSLPPRLAGKKDTQYF
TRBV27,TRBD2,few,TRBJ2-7,TGTGCCAGCAGCCCGGGACTAGCCTACGAGCAGTACTTC,CASSPGLAYEQYF
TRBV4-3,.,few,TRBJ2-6,TGCGCCAGCAGCCAAGAGGTTTCTGGGGCCAACGTCCTGACTTTC,CASSQEVSGANVLTF
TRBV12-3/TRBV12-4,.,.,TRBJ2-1,TGTGCCAGCAGTTTAAGGCGGGTAGGGAATGAGCAGTTCTTC,CASSLRRVGNEQFF
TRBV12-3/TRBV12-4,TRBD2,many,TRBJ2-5,TGTGCCAGCAGTTCCGCTAGCGGGGCGCTCAGAGAGACCCAGTACTTC,CASSSASGALRETQYF
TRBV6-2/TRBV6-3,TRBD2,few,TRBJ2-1,TGTGCCAGCAGTCCCAGCCAGCGGGGGTGGTACAATGAGCAGTTCTTC,CASSPSQRGWYNEQFF
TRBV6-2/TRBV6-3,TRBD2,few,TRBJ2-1,TGTGCCAGCGCCAGGCATACGGGGGGAGACAATGAGCAGTTCTTC,CASARHTGGDNEQFF
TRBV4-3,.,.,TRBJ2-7,TGCGCCAGCCCACCCCGGGATGGGTTCGCCTACGAGCAGTACTTC,CASPPRDGFAYEQYF
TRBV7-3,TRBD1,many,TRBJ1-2,TGTGCCAGCAGCTTATACGGACAGGGGGCTCCTGGCTACACCTTC,CASSLYGQGAPGYTF
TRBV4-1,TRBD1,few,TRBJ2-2,TGCGCCAGCAGCCAAGAGACCGGGACAGGGGCAGGGGACACCGGGGAGCTGTTTTTT,CASSQETGTGAGDTGELFF
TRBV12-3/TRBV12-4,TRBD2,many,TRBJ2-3,TGTGCCAGCACCCTGGGTAGAGCTAGCGGGGGGGCCAGTACAGATACGCAGTATTTT,CASTLGRASGGASTDTQYF
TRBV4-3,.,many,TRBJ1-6,TGCGCCAGCAGCCAAGAAGTCGGGGGAGCCCAGTTTTCACCCCTCCACTTT,CASSQEVGGAQFSPLHF
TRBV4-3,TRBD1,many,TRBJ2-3,TGCGCCAGCAGCCAAGAGGCAGGGGGTCTAAGTGATACGCAGTATTTT,CASSQEAGGLSDTQYF
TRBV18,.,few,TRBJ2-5,TGTGCCAGCTCACAATTTGACAGAATCCAAGAGACCCAGTACTTC,CASSQFDRIQETQYF
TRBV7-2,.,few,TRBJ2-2,TGTGCCAGCAGCCCTCTGAAGGTTGTCGCCGGGGAGCTGTTTTTT,CASSPLKVVAGELFF
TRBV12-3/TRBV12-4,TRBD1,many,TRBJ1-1,TGTGCCAGCAGTCCTGGGACAGGGAGCTGGAACACTGAAGCTTTCTTT,CASSPGTGSWNTEAFF
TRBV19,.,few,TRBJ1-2,TGTGCCAGTAGTATGGTGGGCGTCTATGGCTACACCTTC,CASSMVGVYGYTF
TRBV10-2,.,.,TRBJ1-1,TGCGCCAGCAGTGAGTGGGGGTCCATCACTGAAGCTTTCTTT,CASSEWGSITEAFF
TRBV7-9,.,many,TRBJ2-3,TGTGCCAGCAGCTTAGAACCCATCACAGATACGCAGTATTTT,CASSLEPITDTQYF
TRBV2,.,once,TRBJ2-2,TGTGCCAGCACGAATAGAGGAGGGACTAACACCGGGGAGCTGTTTTTT,CASTNRGGTNTGELFF
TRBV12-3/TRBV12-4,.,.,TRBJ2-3,TGTGCCAGCAGTTTATACAGGGAAACGCAGTATTTT,CASSLYRETQYF